Shown below are 9 T cell receptor beta chains from a single sample sequenced in a study of glioma-infiltrating T cells. Using RNA template, CDR3s of TCR alpha and beta were amplified with iRepertoire arm-PCR. TCRdb reprocessed the multiplex PCR reads via MiXCR and lists one record per CDR3 protein. The top ten hold around 11% of the sample, which has 300,000 to 450,000 distinct CDR3 sequences, around 45% seen once. Sequencing was carried out using glioma tissue, nonneoplastic brain tissue, or PBMCs (not recorded which). These receptors all come from a human donor with low-grade glioma or glioblastoma, undergoing nonglioma brain surgery, or in good health (not recorded which).

This clonotype has at least ten counts. The rearrangement joins TRBV27 to TRBJ2-1, with TRBD2 matching 7 bases. The CDR3 is 14 amino acids. V was pared by 3 bases and J by 5 bases, with 4 bases of the junction left unmatched. Looked up from germline, CDR1 is MNHEY and CDR2 is SMNVEV (reference sequence). In DNA, the CDR3 is TGTGCCAGCAGTTTCGGACTAGAGAACAATGAGCAGTTCTTC. Its protein product is CASSFGLENNEQFF.

The chain uses TRBV29-1 and TRBJ2-1; tentatively, D is TRBD2 (6 bases). Per the germline V gene, CDR1 is SQVTM and CDR2 is ANQGSEA. Deletions cut 7 bases from V and 2 bases from J, with 15 bases between. This CDR3 has 14 residues. CDR3 nucleotides: TGCAGCGGCCAATTAGCGGTCGCCTACAATGAGCAGTTCTTC. Translation: CSGQLAVAYNEQFF.

The V gene is TRBV4-1, the J gene TRBJ2-7; weak D call: TRBD2 (6 bases). Looked up from germline, CDR1 is MGHRA and CDR2 is YSYEKL. With 3 bases removed from V and 0 bases from J, the gap between germline ends came to 9 bases. The CDR3 extends over 14 amino acids. Here the CDR3 reads CASSHGSGSYEQYF. CDR3 bases: TGCGCCAGCAGCCATGGTAGCGGCTCCTACGAGCAGTACTTC.

CDR3 residues: CATLNGLAGGADTQYF. Written as DNA, the CDR3 is TGTGCCACCCTCAACGGACTAGCGGGAGGGGCAGATACGCAGTATTTT. The chain combines TRBV28 with TRBJ2-3, with TRBD2 matching over 15 bases. The CDR3 is made up of 16 amino acids. V was pared by 10 bases and J by 4 bases, with 9 bases of the junction left unmatched. Germline CDR1 MDHEN, CDR2 SYDVKM.

This rearrangement joins TRBV20-1 to TRBJ1-1, with D unclear. CDR1 is DFQATT and CDR2 is SNEGSKA in the germline V gene (reference sequence). V was shortened by 5 bases and J by 5 bases, with 15 bases between the two germline ends. This CDR3 spans 13 amino acids. CDR3 nucleotide sequence: TGCAGTGCTCCCCCTAGGGTAGGGACTGAAGCTTTCTTT. This encodes CSAPPRVGTEAFF.

This clonotype was observed a single time. A single base separates this from a much larger clone, so it may be a read error. This chain uses TRBV6-1 with TRBJ2-1; 7 bases line up with TRBD1. With 4 bases clipped from V and 4 bases from J, the junction kept 7 bases outside the gene matches. Germline CDR1 is MNHNS and CDR2 is SASEGT. The CDR3 loop spans 15 amino acids. CDR3 region: CASSAYKGAYNEQFF. The CDR3 bases are TGTGCCAGCAGTGCATATAAGGGGGCGTACAATGAGCAGTTCTTC.

The CDR3 is CASSRRPGQLTTNEKLFF. The CDR3 DNA is TGCGCCAGCAGCCGCAGGCCGGGACAGCTAACAACTAATGAAAAACTGTTTTTT. The chain couples TRBV4-1 to TRBJ1-4; 7 nucleotides align to TRBD1. The CDR3 length is 18 residues. Germline trimming cut 4 bases from V and 0 bases from J; bases unmatched to any gene: 11. Germline V gives CDR1 MGHRA, CDR2 YSYEKL.

The V call is TRBV6-5, the J call TRBJ1-1, with a weak D call TRBD1 (5 bases). Germline CDR1 MNHEY, CDR2 SVGAGI. Trimming took 6 bases from V and 6 from J, leaving 23 bases between them. CDR3 size: 16 residues. The CDR3 here is CASSAPVGGWSAEAFF. Written as DNA, the CDR3 is TGTGCCAGCAGCGCCCCCGTCGGGGGGTGGAGCGCTGAAGCTTTCTTT.

V is TRBV5-1 and J is TRBJ1-5, with 10 bases aligning to TRBD1. The CDR3 is made up of 16 amino acids. The junction had 8 bases not matched to a gene; V was cut back by 4 bases and J by 4 bases. Looked up from germline, CDR1 is SGHRS and CDR2 is YFSETQ. The CDR3 DNA follows: TGCGCCAGCAGCCCATCCGGGACAGGGGCAAATCAGCCCCAGCATTTT. Its protein product is CASSPSGTGANQPQHF.